This section outlines one T cell receptor beta chain sequence together with its context. As yet, its antigen is unknown. Tregs were sorted as CD4+CD25+CD127-/low cells. General study points: In terms of TCR gene usage, tumor memory CD4+ T cells clustered together with blood and lymph node memory CD4+ cells, as well as with lymph node naive CD4+ cells.

In TCRdb, the 5' RACE reads were re-called with MiXCR into one record per CDR3 protein. The data contain roughly 10,000 distinct CDR3 sequences, roughly 34% of them singletons. Sequencing was carried out using Tregs sorted from blood. This TCR came from a female donor with breast cancer.

CDR3 nucleotide sequence: TGTGCCAGCAGTTGGAAACCGGGACAGAAGAACACTGAAGCTTTCTTT. Translated, it gives CASSWKPGQKNTEAFF. The chain is built from TRBV28 and TRBJ1-1, with TRBD1 identical over 7 bases. After removal of 4 bases from V and 1 base from J, the junction contained 9 bases not matched to a gene. The V gene's germline CDR1 is MDHEN and CDR2 SYDVKM. This CDR3 has 16 amino acids.